These 21 T cell receptor beta chains were sequenced from one sample in a study of cytomegalovirus exposure and HLA in healthy donors. The PCR ran on 60 Vbeta and 13 Jbeta primers. Method: immunoSEQ multiplex PCR; TCRdb's copy keeps in-frame clones and lacks some. The top ten clones hold 1.8% of a sample with around 140,000 clones, 76% of them seen once. Sequenced: PBMCs. Receptor source: a man aged 40-55 years in good health and CMV-seronegative.

V usage is TRBV30 and J usage is TRBJ1-1, with D unresolved. V lost 7 bases and J 0 bases, leaving 6 bases between the germline ends. Germline CDR1 and CDR2: GTSNPN and SVGIG (reference sequence). The CDR3 has 11 residues. The CDR3 reads CASLLNTEAFF. In DNA form, the CDR3 reads TGTGCCTCCTTATTGAACACTGAAGCTTTCTTT.

The rearrangement links TRBV27 to TRBJ1-3, with 8 nucleotides matching TRBD1. The germline gives CDR1 MNHEY, CDR2 SMNVEV (reference sequence). Trimming at V came to 5 bases and at J to 3 bases, leaving 21 bases not matched to a gene. This CDR3 has 20 residues. The CDR3 reads CASSPAIAGGFRAFGNTIYF. The CDR3 DNA is TGTGCCAGCAGTCCCGCCATTGCAGGGGGCTTCAGAGCTTTTGGAAACACCATATATTTT.

The J gene is TRBJ1-4, the V gene TRBV2, with 7 bases identical to TRBD1. Trimming cost V 4 bases and J 4 bases; bases outside gene matches: 3. This CDR3 has 14 residues. Germline V gives CDR1 SNHLY, CDR2 FYNNEI. The DNA of the CDR3 is TGTGCCAGCAGTGCCGGGACAGATAATGAAAAACTGTTTTTT. It yields the protein CASSAGTDNEKLFF.

This clone appeared a few times. The chain combines TRBV5-6 with TRBJ1-2; D remains unclear. From germline, CDR1 is SGHDT and CDR2 YYEEEE. CDR3 length equals 14 residues. V was clipped by 0 bases and J by 2 bases, with 8 bases between them. The CDR3 sequence is CASSLVGKNYGYTF. The DNA of the CDR3 is TGTGCCAGCAGCTTGGTGGGCAAGAACTATGGCTACACCTTC.

This rearrangement joins TRBV4-1 to TRBJ1-1, with TRBD1 matching over 12 bases. This CDR3 spans 15 amino acids. The V gene's germline CDR1 is MGHRA and CDR2 YSYEKL. V lost 3 bases, J lost 4 bases, and 3 bases stayed unmatched. CDR3 sequence: CASSQGQGAATEAFF. In DNA, the CDR3 is TGCGCCAGCAGCCAGGGACAGGGGGCCGCCACTGAAGCTTTCTTT.

The J gene is TRBJ2-2, the V gene TRBV28; D is ambiguous. Germline V gives CDR1 MDHEN, CDR2 SYDVKM. The CDR3 loop spans 14 amino acids. V shed 10 bases and J shed 0 bases, with 12 bases lying between them. CDR3 nucleotides: TGTGCCACCCAGATTGTATCGAACACCGGGGAGCTGTTTTTT. Its translation is CATQIVSNTGELFF.

This clone was seen a single time. This rearrangement joins TRBV30 to TRBJ2-5, with 13 bases matching TRBD2. CDR1 GTSNPN and CDR2 SVGIG come from the germline V gene (reference sequence). V dropped 5 bases and J dropped 5; count of bases not matched to a gene: 14. The CDR3 loop spans 17 amino acids. The CDR3 spells CAWGRGGLAGAWETQYF. CDR3 DNA: TGTGCCTGGGGGCGGGGTGGACTAGCGGGAGCTTGGGAGACCCAGTACTTC.

The chain has TRBV11-2 and TRBJ2-2, with D uncertain. V was cut by 5 bases and J by 5 bases, with 9 bases left in between. Germline V lookup: CDR1 SGHAT, CDR2 FQNNGV. This CDR3 comprises 13 residues. The DNA of the CDR3 is TGTGCCAGCAGCACGATACAGACCGGGGAGCTGTTTTTT. Translation: CASSTIQTGELFF.

The chain employs TRBV12-5 and TRBJ2-7, with D perhaps TRBD2 (6 bases). Germline CDR1 reads LGHNT; CDR2 reads FRNRAP. The CDR3 runs 14 residues. V was trimmed by 1 base and J by 0 bases, leaving 7 bases between them. CDR3 sequence: CASGLDGSSYEQYF. CDR3 bases: TGTGCTAGTGGTTTGGACGGGAGCTCCTACGAGCAGTACTTC. The variable domain in full, with the rest retrieved from reference TRBV12-5 and TRBJ2-7, is DARVTQTPRHKVTEMGQEVTMRCQPILGHNTVFWYRQTMMQGLELLAYFRNRAPLDDSGMPKDRFSAEMPDATLATLKIQPSEPRDSAVYFCASGLDGSSYEQYFGPGTRLTVT.

This clone turned up a few times. The chain carries TRBV5-1 and TRBJ1-1; D is unresolved. CDR1 is SGHRS, CDR2 YFSETQ, per germline. V was clipped by 7 bases and J by 3 bases, with 16 bases between them. CDR3 length: 14 amino acids. The CDR3 nucleotides read TGCGCCAGCCACGTTAGCGGAGGATACACTGAAGCTTTCTTT. It yields the protein CASHVSGGYTEAFF.

The rearrangement links TRBV6-1 to TRBJ2-7; 7 bases map to TRBD1. Germline V CDR1 and CDR2: MNHNS, SASEGT. The CDR3 runs to 13 residues. V lost 5 bases and J lost 4; bases outside the gene matches: 5. The CDR3 DNA reads as TGTGCCAGCAGTCCCGGACAGGTATACGAGCAGTACTTC. Translated: CASSPGQVYEQYF.

The chain couples TRBV6-1 to TRBJ2-3; D call uncertain. The germline V gene encodes CDR1 MNHNS and CDR2 SASEGT. Between the trimmed V and J ends, which lost 6 bases and 6 bases, there was a span of 16 bases. The CDR3 sequence is 14 residues long. Here the CDR3 reads CASSPTLLRDTQYF. The DNA for the CDR3 is TGTGCCAGCAGCCCGACCCTCCTGAGGGATACGCAGTATTTT.

The rearrangement joins TRBV5-4 to TRBJ2-1; D is perhaps TRBD2 (7 bases). From germline, CDR1 is SGHNT and CDR2 YYREEE (reference sequence). This CDR3 spans 14 amino acids. V was shortened by 1 base and J by 11 bases, with 16 bases between the two germline ends. The CDR3 nucleotides read TGTGCCAGCAGCTTGCCCGAGGGGGGGCTTAAGCAGTTCTTC. This translates into CASSLPEGGLKQFF. Supplemented by reference TRBV5-4 and TRBJ2-1, the full variable domain reads ETGVTQSPTHLIKTRGQQVTLRCSSQSGHNTVSWYQQALGQGPQFIFQYYREEENGRGNFPPRFSGLQFPNYSSELNVNALELDDSALYLCASSLPEGGLKQFFGPGTRLTVL.

The CDR3 coding sequence is TGTGCCAGCAGTTTATTCCGGGACAGGCCCTACGAGCAGTACTTC. It translates to CASSLFRDRPYEQYF. This chain links TRBV28 with TRBJ2-7, with TRBD1 matching 8 bases. CDR1 is MDHEN and CDR2 is SYDVKM in the germline V gene. This CDR3 contains 15 residues. The J segment lost 2 bases and the V segment lost 1 base, leaving 4 bases of the junction unmatched.

This sequence joins TRBV6-1 and TRBJ2-7; D remains unclear. The germline V gene has CDR1 MNHNS and CDR2 SASEGT. The CDR3 consists of 12 residues. V was shortened by 5 bases and J by 3 bases, with 8 bases between the two germline ends. Written as DNA, the CDR3 is TGTGCCAGCAGTTTCAGGTTCTACGAGCAGTACTTC. This translates into CASSFRFYEQYF.

V is TRBV21-1 and J is TRBJ1-6. TRBV21-1 is termed a pseudogene. CDR3 size: 20 residues. Written as DNA, the CDR3 is TGTGCCAGCAGCTCCTATTGGGTCCTTTCTAACGAGGACTATAATTCACCCCTCCACTTT. Protein: CASSSYWVLSNEDYNSPLHF.

The chain joins TRBV6-4 to TRBJ1-2, with TRBD1 identical over 8 bases. Per germline, CDR1 MRHNA and CDR2 SNTAGT. CDR3 length: 15 amino acids. V dropped 5 bases and J dropped 4; count of bases not matched to a gene: 9. The CDR3 DNA sequence: TGTGCCAGCAGTCCTCGTGACAGGGGCGGCTATGGCTACACCTTC. Its protein is CASSPRDRGGYGYTF.

Remarks on this clone: One end of the junction does not line up with germline, which may come from a read error. The V and J genes are TRBV7-9 and TRBJ1-3; D might be TRBD1 (5 bases). The CDR3 is made up of 15 amino acids. Germline lookup yields CDR1 SEHNR and CDR2 FQNEAQ (reference sequence). The CDR3 DNA reads TGTTCCAGCAGCTTAGGGGCCCTCTCTGGAAACACCATATATTTT. It specifies CSSSLGALSGNTIYF.

The chain links TRBV6-4 to TRBJ2-1; 7 bases line up with TRBD2. This CDR3 has 17 residues. V gave up 0 bases and J gave up 2 bases; unmatched junction bases: 7. Germline CDR1 reads MRHNA; CDR2 reads SNTAGT. DNA of the CDR3: TGTGCCAGCAGTGACTCGAGTCGCGGGACTACCTACAATGAGCAGTTCTTC. Protein sequence: CASSDSSRGTTYNEQFF.

This clone was counted between two and nine times. The gene calls are TRBV9 and TRBJ2-7; 10 bases fit TRBD2. This CDR3 region has 13 residues. The ends lost 0 bases at V and 12 bases at J; junction bases unmatched: 6. Germline V gene lookup returns CDR1 SGDLS and CDR2 YYNGEE. The CDR3 region has the DNA TGTGCCAGCAGCGTAGGCACTAGCGGGAAGTTGTACTTC. This gives the protein CASSVGTSGKLYF.

This sequence joins TRBV13 and TRBJ2-7; 10 bases are a match to TRBD1. The germline V gene has CDR1 PRHDT and CDR2 FYEKMQ (reference sequence). Losses at the gene ends were 5 bases for V and 4 bases for J; bases not matched to a gene: 5. This CDR3 comprises 14 residues. CDR3 in DNA: TGTGCCAGCAGCCGGACAGGGGGAAGGTACGAGCAGTACTTC. Residues: CASSRTGGRYEQYF.